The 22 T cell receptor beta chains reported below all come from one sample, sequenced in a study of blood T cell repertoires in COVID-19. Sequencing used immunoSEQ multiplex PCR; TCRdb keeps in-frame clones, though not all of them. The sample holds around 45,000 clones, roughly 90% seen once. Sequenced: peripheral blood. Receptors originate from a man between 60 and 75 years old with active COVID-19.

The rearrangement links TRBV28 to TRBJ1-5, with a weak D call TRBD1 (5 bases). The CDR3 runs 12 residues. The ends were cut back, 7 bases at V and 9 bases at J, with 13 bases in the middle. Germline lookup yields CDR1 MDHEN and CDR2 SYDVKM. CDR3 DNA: TGTGCCAGCACCCGGGGGGAAGCGCCCCAGCATTTT. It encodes CASTRGEAPQHF.

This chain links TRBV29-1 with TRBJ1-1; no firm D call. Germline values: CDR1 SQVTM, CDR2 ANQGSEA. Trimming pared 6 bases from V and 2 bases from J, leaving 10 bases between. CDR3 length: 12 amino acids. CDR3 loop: CSVHEANTEAFF. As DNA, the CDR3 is TGCAGCGTCCATGAGGCTAACACTGAAGCTTTCTTT.

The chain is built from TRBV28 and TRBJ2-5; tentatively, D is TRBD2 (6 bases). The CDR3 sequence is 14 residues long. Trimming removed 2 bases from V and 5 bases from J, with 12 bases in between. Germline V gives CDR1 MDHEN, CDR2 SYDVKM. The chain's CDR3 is CASSLTGAGETQYF. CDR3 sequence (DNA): TGTGCCAGCAGTTTAACGGGAGCGGGTGAGACCCAGTACTTC.

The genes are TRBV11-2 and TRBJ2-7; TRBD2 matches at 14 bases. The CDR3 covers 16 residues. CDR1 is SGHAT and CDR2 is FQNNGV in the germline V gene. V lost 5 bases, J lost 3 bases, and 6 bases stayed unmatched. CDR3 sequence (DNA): TGTGCCAGCAGCCCCCTGGGACTAGCGGGGGACTACGAGCAGTACTTC. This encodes CASSPLGLAGDYEQYF.

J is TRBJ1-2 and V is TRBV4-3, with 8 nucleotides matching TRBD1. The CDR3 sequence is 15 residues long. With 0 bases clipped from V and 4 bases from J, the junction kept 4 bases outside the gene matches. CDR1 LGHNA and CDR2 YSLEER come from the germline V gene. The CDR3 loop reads CASSQDRQGIYGYTF. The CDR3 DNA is TGCGCCAGCAGCCAAGACAGACAGGGGATCTATGGCTACACCTTC.

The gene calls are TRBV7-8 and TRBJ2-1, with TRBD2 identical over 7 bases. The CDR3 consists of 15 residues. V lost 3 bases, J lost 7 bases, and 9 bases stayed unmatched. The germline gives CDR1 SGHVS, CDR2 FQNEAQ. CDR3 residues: CASSLDAGVGNEQFF. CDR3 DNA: TGTGCCAGCAGCTTGGACGCGGGGGTCGGGAATGAGCAGTTCTTC. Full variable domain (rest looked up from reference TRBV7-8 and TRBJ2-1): GAGVSQSPRYKVAKRGQDVALRCDPISGHVSLFWYQQALGQGPEFLTYFQNEAQLDKSGLPSDRFFAERPEGSVSTLKIQRTQQEDSAVYLCASSLDAGVGNEQFFGPGTRLTVL.

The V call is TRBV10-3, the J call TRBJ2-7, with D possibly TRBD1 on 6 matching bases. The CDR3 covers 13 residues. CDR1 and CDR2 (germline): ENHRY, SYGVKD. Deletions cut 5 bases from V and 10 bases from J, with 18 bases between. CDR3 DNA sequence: TGTGCCATCAGTCAGGACAGTCTTTACGGACAGTACTTC. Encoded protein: CAISQDSLYGQYF.

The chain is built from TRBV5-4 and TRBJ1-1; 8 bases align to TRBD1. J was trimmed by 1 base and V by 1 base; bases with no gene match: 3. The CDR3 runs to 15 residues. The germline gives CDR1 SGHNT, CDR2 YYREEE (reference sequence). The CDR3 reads CASSLQGATNTEAFF. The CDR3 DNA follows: TGTGCCAGCAGCTTGCAGGGGGCGACGAACACTGAAGCTTTCTTT. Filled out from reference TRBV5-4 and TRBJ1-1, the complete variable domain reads ETGVTQSPTHLIKTRGQQVTLRCSSQSGHNTVSWYQQALGQGPQFIFQYYREEENGRGNFPPRFSGLQFPNYSSELNVNALELDDSALYLCASSLQGATNTEAFFGQGTRLTVV.

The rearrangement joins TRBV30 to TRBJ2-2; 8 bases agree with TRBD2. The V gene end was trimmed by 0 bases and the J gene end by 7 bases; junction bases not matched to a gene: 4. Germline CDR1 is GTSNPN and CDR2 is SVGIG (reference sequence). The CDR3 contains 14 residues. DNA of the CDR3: TGTGCCTGGAGTGTACTAGCGGTTTACGGGGAGCTGTTTTTT. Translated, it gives CAWSVLAVYGELFF.

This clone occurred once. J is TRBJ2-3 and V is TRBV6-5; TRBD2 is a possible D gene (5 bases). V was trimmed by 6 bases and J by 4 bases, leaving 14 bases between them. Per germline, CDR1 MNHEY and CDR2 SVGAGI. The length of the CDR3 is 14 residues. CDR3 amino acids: CASSRAPGADTQYF. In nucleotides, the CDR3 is TGTGCCAGCAGCCGGGCCCCCGGGGCAGATACGCAGTATTTT.

This CDR3 is CASSELTAREQYF. The CDR3 nucleotides read TGTGCCAGCAGTGAATTGACCGCTAGAGAGCAGTACTTC. The rearrangement links TRBV25-1 to TRBJ2-7; no clear D. Germline CDR1 reads MGHDK; CDR2 reads SYGVNS. This CDR3 region has 13 residues. V was trimmed by 1 base and J by 7 bases, leaving 11 bases between them.

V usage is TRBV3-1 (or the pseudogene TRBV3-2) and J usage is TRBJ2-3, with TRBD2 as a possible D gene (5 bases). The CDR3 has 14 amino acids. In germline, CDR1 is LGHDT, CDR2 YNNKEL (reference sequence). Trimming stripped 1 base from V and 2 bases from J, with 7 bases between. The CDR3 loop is CASSQAGNTDTQYF. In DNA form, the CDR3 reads TGTGCCAGCAGCCAAGCGGGGAACACAGATACGCAGTATTTT.

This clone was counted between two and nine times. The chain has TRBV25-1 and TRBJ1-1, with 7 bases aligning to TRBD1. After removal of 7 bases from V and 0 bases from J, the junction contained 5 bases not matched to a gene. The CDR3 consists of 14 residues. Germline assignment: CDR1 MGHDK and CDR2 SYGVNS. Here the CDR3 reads CASTRTGMNTEAFF. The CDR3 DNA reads TGTGCCAGCACAAGGACAGGTATGAACACTGAAGCTTTCTTT.

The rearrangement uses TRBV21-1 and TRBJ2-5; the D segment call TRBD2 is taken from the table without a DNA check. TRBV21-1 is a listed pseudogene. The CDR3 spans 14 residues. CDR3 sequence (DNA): TGTGCCAGCAGCAAAGAGAGCGGCCAAGAGACCCAGTACTTC. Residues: CASSKESGQETQYF.

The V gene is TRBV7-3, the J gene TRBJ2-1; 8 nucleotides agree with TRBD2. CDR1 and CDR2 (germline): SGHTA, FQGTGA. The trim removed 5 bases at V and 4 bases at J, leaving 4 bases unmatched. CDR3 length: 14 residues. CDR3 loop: CASSPGTSYNEQFF. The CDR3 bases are TGTGCCAGCAGCCCCGGGACTAGTTACAATGAGCAGTTCTTC.

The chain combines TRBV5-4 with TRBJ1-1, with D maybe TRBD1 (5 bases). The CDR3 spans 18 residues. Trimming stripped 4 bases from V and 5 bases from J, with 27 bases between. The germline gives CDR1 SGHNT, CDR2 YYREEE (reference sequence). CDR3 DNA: TGTGCCAGCAGCCCCCCATTTATGGGTTCGGGGGAGAGGACTGAAGCTTTCTTT. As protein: CASSPPFMGSGERTEAFF. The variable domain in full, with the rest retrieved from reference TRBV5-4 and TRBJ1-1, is ETGVTQSPTHLIKTRGQQVTLRCSSQSGHNTVSWYQQALGQGPQFIFQYYREEENGRGNFPPRFSGLQFPNYSSELNVNALELDDSALYLCASSPPFMGSGERTEAFFGQGTRLTVV.

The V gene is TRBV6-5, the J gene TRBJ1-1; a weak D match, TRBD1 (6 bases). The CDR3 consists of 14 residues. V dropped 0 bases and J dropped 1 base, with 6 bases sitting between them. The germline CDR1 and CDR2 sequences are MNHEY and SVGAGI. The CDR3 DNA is TGTGCCAGCAGTTACTCGACAGGGAACACTGAAGCTTTCTTT. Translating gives CASSYSTGNTEAFF.

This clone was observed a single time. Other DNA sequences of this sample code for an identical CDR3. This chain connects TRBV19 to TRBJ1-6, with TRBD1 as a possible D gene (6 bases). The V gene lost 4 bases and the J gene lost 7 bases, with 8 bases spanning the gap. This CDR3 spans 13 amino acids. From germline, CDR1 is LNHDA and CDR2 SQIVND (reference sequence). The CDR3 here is CASSTDRNSPLHF. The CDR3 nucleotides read TGTGCCAGTAGTACTGACAGGAATTCACCCCTCCACTTT.

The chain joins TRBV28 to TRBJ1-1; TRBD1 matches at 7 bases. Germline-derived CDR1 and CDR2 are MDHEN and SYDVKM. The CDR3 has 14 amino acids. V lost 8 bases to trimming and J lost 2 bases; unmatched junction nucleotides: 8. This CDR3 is CASGPGQRNTEAFF. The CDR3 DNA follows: TGTGCCAGCGGTCCGGGACAGAGAAACACTGAAGCTTTCTTT.

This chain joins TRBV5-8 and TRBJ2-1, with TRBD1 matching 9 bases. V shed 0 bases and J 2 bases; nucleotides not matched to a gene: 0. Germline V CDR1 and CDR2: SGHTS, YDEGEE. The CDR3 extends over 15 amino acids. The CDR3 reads CASSLGQGAYNEQFF. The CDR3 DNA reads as TGTGCCAGCAGCTTGGGACAGGGGGCCTACAATGAGCAGTTCTTC.

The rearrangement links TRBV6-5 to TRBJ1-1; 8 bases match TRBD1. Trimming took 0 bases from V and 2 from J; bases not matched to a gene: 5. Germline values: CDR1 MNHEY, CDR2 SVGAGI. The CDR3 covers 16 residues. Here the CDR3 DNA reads TGTGCCAGCAGTTACTCGGCAGGACAGGGTAACACTGAAGCTTTCTTT. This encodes CASSYSAGQGNTEAFF.

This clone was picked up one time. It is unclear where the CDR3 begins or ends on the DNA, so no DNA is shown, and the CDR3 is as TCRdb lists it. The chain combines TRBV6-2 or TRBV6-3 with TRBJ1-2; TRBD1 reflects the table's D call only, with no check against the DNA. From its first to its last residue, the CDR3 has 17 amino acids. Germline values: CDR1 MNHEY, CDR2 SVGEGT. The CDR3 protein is CASSYPTDRQLWLHLRF.